Below are 8 T cell receptor beta chains sequenced from a single sample in a study of cytomegalovirus exposure and HLA in healthy donors. Primers included in the PCR were 60 Vbeta and 13 Jbeta primers. Data came from immunoSEQ multiplex PCR; TCRdb stores just in-frame clones and leaves some out. The sample holds about 270,000 clones, under 80% seen once. The sequenced sample was PBMCs. Receptors originate from a female donor in good health and CMV-seronegative.

In its sample, this clone was seen a few times. The chain links TRBV29-1 to TRBJ2-7; 14 bases map to TRBD2. Trimming removed 6 bases from V and 5 bases from J; junction bases left unmatched: 6. The length of the CDR3 is 14 residues. Germline CDR1 and CDR2: SQVTM and ANQGSEA. Here the CDR3 DNA reads TGCAGCGTCGTACCGGGACTAGCGGGAGACGAGCAGTACTTC. Translating it yields CSVVPGLAGDEQYF.

V is TRBV7-2 and J is TRBJ2-7; 7 positions agree with TRBD1. With 3 bases clipped from V and 5 bases from J, the junction kept 10 bases outside the gene matches. CDR3 size: 15 residues. Germline V gene data show CDR1 as SGHTA and CDR2 as FQGNSA. This chain's CDR3 is CASSFDRVTSHEQYF. CDR3 bases: TGTGCCAGCAGCTTCGACAGGGTAACATCCCACGAGCAGTACTTC.

V is TRBV27 and J is TRBJ2-7; no reliable D call. The CDR3 consists of 14 residues. V was pared by 5 bases and J by 0 bases, with 11 bases between. The germline CDR1 and CDR2 sequences are MNHEY and SMNVEV (reference sequence). The CDR3 protein is CASSDGPGSYEQYF. CDR3 nucleotides: TGTGCCAGCAGTGACGGCCCGGGCTCCTACGAGCAGTACTTC.

This clone was seen a few times. The rearrangement joins TRBV6-4 to TRBJ2-3; 7 bases match TRBD1. V gave up 8 bases and J gave up 0 bases; unmatched junction bases: 5. Germline V gives CDR1 MRHNA, CDR2 SNTAGT. The CDR3 loop spans 14 amino acids. CDR3 residues: CASLKQGSTDTQYF. CDR3 DNA: TGTGCCAGCCTGAAACAGGGGAGCACAGATACGCAGTATTTT.

The CDR3 here is CASSSRDRSWYEQFF. The CDR3 coding sequence is TGTGCCAGCAGTTCACGGGACAGATCTTGGTATGAGCAGTTCTTC. The J gene is TRBJ2-1, the V gene TRBV6-5, with 7 nucleotides matching TRBD1. V dropped 4 bases and J dropped 8; count of bases not matched to a gene: 11. CDR3 size: 15 residues. CDR1 is MNHEY, CDR2 SVGAGI, per germline.

The chain links TRBV28 to TRBJ1-4; TRBD1 agrees at 10 bases. The trim removed 8 bases at V and 0 bases at J, leaving 12 bases unmatched. The CDR3 is made up of 18 amino acids. Germline V CDR1 and CDR2: MDHEN, SYDVKM. The CDR3 DNA follows: TGTGCCAGCCGACAGGGGGCAGGTTTCGGTGCAACTAATGAAAAACTGTTTTTT. It translates to CASRQGAGFGATNEKLFF.

The gene calls are TRBV5-4 and TRBJ2-1, with 9 bases matching TRBD2. Trimming removed 0 bases from V and 10 bases from J; junction bases left unmatched: 8. This CDR3 spans 15 amino acids. In germline, CDR1 is SGHNT, CDR2 YYREEE (reference sequence). The CDR3 bases are TGTGCCAGCAGCTTGGACGCGGGAGGGCCCGCGGAGCAGTTCTTC. It yields the protein CASSLDAGGPAEQFF.

V gene TRBV19 combines with J gene TRBJ2-5; a weak D match, TRBD1 (5 bases). Gene TRBJ2-7 matches the end of the DNA better, so the J call may be wrong. The CDR3 consists of 15 residues. CDR1 is LNHDA, CDR2 SQIVND, per germline (reference sequence). CDR3: CASSIEPGMINEQYF. For the CDR3, the DNA is TGTGCCAGTAGTATAGAGCCAGGGATGATAAACGAGCAGTACTTC.